This TCR beta chain was sequenced in a study of blood T cell repertoires in COVID-19. Study in general: T cells, B-cell-depleted T cells, or PBMCs provided the cDNA or gDNA that served as material.

J lost 3 bases, V lost 0 bases, and 5 bases had no gene match. CDR3 length: 16 amino acids. From germline, CDR1 is WNHNN and CDR2 SYGVQD (reference sequence). As processed by the authors: Estimates of nucleated cell counts were drawn from the amplification of reference gene primers. Sequenced by immunoSEQ multiplex PCR; TCRdb stores in-frame clones only, minus some. Clone size and V and J calls were adopted from that table, with D and trimming inferred from the DNA. The sample records approximately 430,000 clones, just over 85% being singletons. The genes are TRBV10-1 and TRBJ1-2, with TRBD1 identical over 9 bases. The sample was peripheral blood. This receptor was obtained from a woman under 40 with active or convalescent COVID-19. The CDR3 spells CASSESQGQGHYGYTF. The CDR3 DNA reads TGCGCCAGCAGTGAGTCCCAAGGACAGGGGCACTATGGCTACACCTTC.